Listed here are 10 T cell receptor beta chains from one sample, sequenced in a study of blood T cell repertoires in COVID-19. Produced via immunoSEQ multiplex PCR; TCRdb's table is partial and in-frame only. The data hold fewer than 450,000 clones, with over 70% observed a single time. Input material: peripheral blood. Every receptor here comes from a woman in her forties or fifties with COVID-19, enrolled during active disease.

This clone was seen only once. V and J are TRBV11-2 and TRBJ2-1; 14 nucleotides agree with TRBD2. V shed 3 bases, J shed 10 bases, and the junction held 5 bases outside the gene matches. CDR1 and CDR2 (germline): SGHAT, FQNNGV. This CDR3 has 15 amino acids. This CDR3 is CASSFGLAGGGEQFF. The CDR3 DNA reads TGTGCCAGCAGCTTTGGACTAGCGGGAGGAGGAGAGCAGTTCTTC.

This clone was counted once. The CDR3 here is CASSIVSTGEWYGYTF. The CDR3 coding sequence is TGTGCCAGTAGTATAGTTTCCACGGGGGAGTGGTATGGCTACACCTTC. The chain has TRBV19 and TRBJ1-2; D might be TRBD1 (5 bases). The CDR3 covers 16 residues. The ends were cut back, 1 base at V and 5 bases at J, with 17 bases in the middle. The germline V gene has CDR1 LNHDA and CDR2 SQIVND (reference sequence).

This clone appeared once. This rearrangement joins TRBV13 to TRBJ1-1, with D perhaps matching TRBD1 (5 bases). Trimming removed 0 bases from V and 0 bases from J, with 14 bases in between. This CDR3 contains 17 residues. Looked up from germline, CDR1 is PRHDT and CDR2 is FYEKMQ (reference sequence). The CDR3 DNA sequence: TGTGCCAGCAGCTTAGGGGACAAAGCAAATATGAACACTGAAGCTTTCTTT. It is translated as CASSLGDKANMNTEAFF.

This clone was seen just once. The rearrangement links TRBV4-1 to TRBJ2-3, with 10 positions matching TRBD2. The germline V gene has CDR1 MGHRA and CDR2 YSYEKL. The CDR3 is 14 residues long. Unmatched junction bases numbered 4, after V lost 6 bases and J lost 4 bases. The CDR3 coding sequence is TGCGCCAGCAGGGGACTAGCGAAGGCAGATACGCAGTATTTT. It translates to CASRGLAKADTQYF.

V usage is TRBV9 and J usage is TRBJ1-6; D remains unclear. The CDR3 covers 13 residues. The germline CDR1 and CDR2 sequences are SGDLS and YYNGEE. Trimming took off 0 bases at V and 13 bases at J, with 11 bases between the two ends. In nucleotides, the CDR3 is TGTGCCAGCAGCGTAGACTCCGGGGAGCCCCTCCACTTT. Its protein product is CASSVDSGEPLHF.

V is TRBV5-1 and J is TRBJ2-2, with D uncertain. The CDR3 has 11 amino acids. Looked up from germline, CDR1 is SGHRS and CDR2 is YFSETQ. Between the trimmed V and J ends, which lost 3 bases and 6 bases, there was a span of 3 bases. Here the CDR3 reads CASSYSGELFF. The CDR3 DNA follows: TGCGCCAGCAGCTACTCCGGGGAGCTGTTTTTT.

The chain has TRBV2 and TRBJ1-4; no reliable D call. Per germline, CDR1 SNHLY and CDR2 FYNNEI. There are 15 residues in the CDR3. Trimming shortened V by 7 bases and J by 3 bases, and 15 bases separated the two germline ends. CDR3 coding DNA: TGTGCCAGCACTCACCGCTGGGCCCCTAATGAAAAACTGTTTTTT. Encoded protein: CASTHRWAPNEKLFF.

V usage is TRBV24-1 and J usage is TRBJ2-1, with D tentatively TRBD2 (5 bases). Germline V gives CDR1 KGHDR, CDR2 SFDVKD. Trimming removed 5 bases from V and 10 bases from J, with 17 bases in between. This CDR3 region has 14 residues. CDR3 in DNA: TGTGCCACCAGTGTACGGGCCGGGGTGGGAGAGCAGTTCTTC. Its translation: CATSVRAGVGEQFF.

Only a few counts were recorded for this clone. The chain combines TRBV19 with TRBJ1-2; TRBD1 agrees at 7 bases. After removal of 3 bases from V and 3 bases from J, the junction contained 13 bases not matched to a gene. Germline V gene lookup returns CDR1 LNHDA and CDR2 SQIVND (reference sequence). The CDR3 contains 17 residues. The CDR3 region has the DNA TGTGCCAGTAGTATGGGTCAGGGGGTCTATCCTGACTATGGCTACACCTTC. Translation: CASSMGQGVYPDYGYTF.

This clone appeared a few times. V is TRBV28 and J is TRBJ1-1; D possibly corresponds to TRBD1 (5 bases). Germline lookup yields CDR1 MDHEN and CDR2 SYDVKM. The ends were cut back, 7 bases at V and 0 bases at J, with 9 bases in the middle. The CDR3 spans 13 residues. CDR3 amino acids: CASKGHLNTEAFF. The DNA for the CDR3 is TGTGCCAGCAAGGGGCACTTGAACACTGAAGCTTTCTTT.